Included here is one TCR beta chain sequence, with context. Per germline, CDR1 SGHTA and CDR2 FQGNSA. The trim removed 5 bases at V and 6 bases at J, leaving 8 bases unmatched. This CDR3 contains 16 residues. Original methodology: Using reference gene primer amplification, nucleated cell counts were estimated. Here immunoSEQ multiplex PCR was the method, and the copy in TCRdb shows in-frame clones only, minus some. The V and J calls and clone size were taken over from that table, and D and trimming were inferred from the DNA. Found here are more than 60,000 clones, around 72% of them singletons; the top ten hold approximately 2.8%. This record comes from a study of blood T cell repertoires in COVID-19.

Sequenced material: peripheral blood. The V and J genes are TRBV7-2 and TRBJ2-4, with 12 bases identical to TRBD2. The sequence was obtained from a human donor with acute or convalescent COVID-19. The donor label of this sample is uncertain. CDR3 sequence (DNA): TGTGCCAGCAGCCTGCGACTAGCGGGAGTTGGAAACATTCAGTACTTC. It translates to CASSLRLAGVGNIQYF.